A single sample is the source of the 18 T cell receptor beta chains below, sequenced in a study of T-cell reconstitution after alpha-beta-depleted transplantation in children. Unique molecular identifiers were built into the TCRbeta library. TCRdb re-called the PCR reads through MiXCR, storing one row per CDR3 protein. Among about 1,000,000 distinct CDR3 sequences listed, roughly 29% were seen once. The sequencing used PBMCs, mostly from graft donor cells, collected 360 days after TCRalphabeta/CD19-depleted stem cell transplant. The receptors were gathered from a boy less than two years old who had a stem cell transplant for SCID, so the T cells may come from the graft donor.

The chain uses TRBV28 and TRBJ2-1, with 11 bases matching TRBD2. The junction had 16 bases not matched to a gene; V was cut back by 6 bases and J by 0 bases. The CDR3 spans 20 residues. Germline V gene sequence: CDR1 MDHEN, CDR2 SYDVKM. This CDR3 reads CASRQAATSGALSSYNEQFF. The CDR3 nucleotides read TGTGCCAGCAGACAGGCCGCGACTAGCGGGGCCCTGAGCTCCTACAATGAGCAGTTCTTC.

This clonotype was recorded a few times. The rearrangement uses TRBV12-3 or TRBV12-4 and TRBJ2-3, with D unclear. The V and J ends lost 6 bases and 2 bases respectively, with 15 bases between them. The CDR3 runs to 15 residues. The CDR3 region is CASRPLRMSTDTQYF. The CDR3 DNA follows: TGTGCCAGCAGGCCGTTGCGGATGTCCACAGATACGCAGTATTTT.

The genes are TRBV2 and TRBJ2-6, with 8 bases matching TRBD2. The CDR3 is 17 residues long. CDR1 is SNHLY and CDR2 is FYNNEI in the germline V gene. Germline trimming cut 6 bases from V and 1 base from J; bases unmatched to any gene: 8. In DNA, the CDR3 is TGTGCCAGCAGCGAGGGGACTAGAGGTTCTGGGGCCAACGTCCTGACTTTC. Protein: CASSEGTRGSGANVLTF.

The rearrangement uses TRBV9 and TRBJ2-7, with D perhaps TRBD1 (6 bases). The CDR3 consists of 15 residues. V was pared by 0 bases and J by 7 bases, with 17 bases between. Germline values: CDR1 SGDLS, CDR2 YYNGEE. The chain's CDR3 is CASSVGPQPQGEQYF. The CDR3 DNA reads as TGTGCCAGCAGCGTAGGCCCGCAGCCCCAGGGGGAGCAGTACTTC.

The chain uses TRBV12-3 or TRBV12-4 and TRBJ2-5; 9 nucleotides agree with TRBD2. CDR3 length equals 14 residues. Germline trimming cut 6 bases from V and 5 bases from J; bases unmatched to any gene: 7. CDR3 protein: CASRHSGGGETQYF. CDR3 DNA: TGTGCCAGCAGGCATAGCGGGGGAGGGGAGACCCAGTACTTC.

This clonotype has just a few counts. The chain employs TRBV4-2 and TRBJ2-5, with 7 positions matching TRBD1. Trimming cost V 5 bases and J 1 base; bases outside gene matches: 4. This CDR3 is built from 14 residues. Germline CDR1 reads LGHNA; CDR2 reads YNFKEQ. The CDR3 nucleotides read TGTGCCAGCAGCTATGGGGACAGCCAAGAGACCCAGTACTTC. Translated: CASSYGDSQETQYF.

This clonotype came up a few times. The V and J genes are TRBV6-5 and TRBJ1-1, with unresolved D. The V and J ends lost 2 bases and 0 bases respectively, with 4 bases between them. This CDR3 comprises 13 residues. Germline loops: CDR1 MNHEY, CDR2 SVGAGI. The chain's CDR3 is CASSYVVNTEAFF. The CDR3 region has the DNA TGTGCCAGCAGTTACGTGGTGAACACTGAAGCTTTCTTT.

This clonotype was picked up a small number of times. The chain is built from TRBV3-1 and TRBJ2-5, with D maybe TRBD1 (6 bases). Germline V CDR1 and CDR2: LGHDT, YNNKEL (reference sequence). The V gene lost 0 bases and the J gene lost 5 bases, with 19 bases spanning the gap. The CDR3 loop spans 17 amino acids. The CDR3 loop reads CASSQDWGRGRRETQYF. CDR3 DNA sequence: TGTGCCAGCAGCCAAGATTGGGGCAGGGGACGTAGGGAGACCCAGTACTTC.

This chain uses TRBV5-1 with TRBJ1-4; possibly TRBD1 for D (6 bases). Per the germline V gene, CDR1 is SGHRS and CDR2 is YFSETQ. CDR3 length: 14 amino acids. Trimming stripped 1 base from V and 7 bases from J, with 11 bases between. DNA for the CDR3: TGCGCCAGCAGCTTGTCGGCACAGGGTGAAAAACTGTTTTTT. It encodes CASSLSAQGEKLFF.

This clonotype turned up a few times. The rearrangement links TRBV2 to TRBJ1-1; D uncertain. Trimming cost V 6 bases and J 3 bases, with 29 bases left between them. The CDR3 totals 19 residues. Germline CDR1 and CDR2: SNHLY and FYNNEI. The CDR3: CASRKPGGGDGPRDTEAFF. The CDR3 region has the DNA TGTGCCAGCAGAAAGCCGGGTGGAGGAGACGGTCCGCGGGACACTGAAGCTTTCTTT. Variable domain in full (rest from reference TRBV2 and TRBJ1-1): EPEVTQTPSHQVTQMGQEVILRCVPISNHLYFYWYRQILGQKVEFLVSFYNNEISEKSEIFDDQFSVERPDGSNFTLKIRSTKLEDSAMYFCASRKPGGGDGPRDTEAFFGQGTRLTVV.

This chain uses TRBV5-5 with TRBJ2-3; perhaps TRBD2 as D (6 bases). Germline lookup yields CDR1 SGHKS and CDR2 YYEKEE (reference sequence). This CDR3 has 16 amino acids. Trimming removed 0 bases from V and 0 bases from J, with 11 bases in between. The CDR3 loop reads CASSLGGTFSTDTQYF. The DNA of the CDR3 is TGTGCCAGCAGCTTGGGAGGGACTTTCAGCACAGATACGCAGTATTTT.

The chain employs TRBV12-3 or TRBV12-4 and TRBJ2-7; D is possibly TRBD1 or TRBD2 (6 bases each). This CDR3 has 14 amino acids. The V and J ends lost 3 bases and 7 bases respectively, with 16 bases between them. In DNA, the CDR3 is TGTGCCAGCAGTTTTGGGGGGCCCTTTGGGGAGCAGTACTTC. Protein: CASSFGGPFGEQYF.

This clonotype was counted a few times. The chain uses TRBV29-1 and TRBJ1-2, with D maybe TRBD1 (5 bases). CDR3 size: 11 residues. V lost 8 bases, J lost 1 base, and 8 bases lay in between. In germline, CDR1 is SQVTM, CDR2 ANQGSEA. CDR3 in DNA: TGCAGCTTCAGGGTTAACTATGGCTACACCTTC. Translation gives CSFRVNYGYTF.

The chain has TRBV2 and TRBJ1-2; 7 bases map to TRBD1. Germline trimming cut 8 bases from V and 6 bases from J; bases unmatched to any gene: 12. This CDR3 contains 14 residues. CDR1 and CDR2 (germline): SNHLY, FYNNEI. The DNA for the CDR3 is TGTGCCAGCTCTTCCAGGGGGGGAAATCATGGCTACACCTTC. Translating gives CASSSRGGNHGYTF.

The chain carries TRBV7-9 and TRBJ2-5; D is uncertain. Germline V gene lookup returns CDR1 SEHNR and CDR2 FQNEAQ (reference sequence). V lost 4 bases and J 5 bases, leaving 8 bases between the germline ends. The CDR3 is 12 residues long. The CDR3 DNA reads as TGTGCCAGCAGCTGGCCCGATGAGACCCAGTACTTC. It is translated as CASSWPDETQYF.

The gene calls are TRBV5-5 and TRBJ2-4, with D perhaps matching TRBD1 (6 bases). This CDR3 comprises 15 residues. CDR1 SGHKS and CDR2 YYEKEE come from the germline V gene (reference sequence). V lost 2 bases to trimming and J lost 4 bases, with 13 bases between them. CDR3 nucleotides: TGTGCCAGCAGCTTTCCCGGACAGCCAAAAAACATTCAGTACTTC. Its translation: CASSFPGQPKNIQYF.

The chain links TRBV4-2 to TRBJ2-1; D is uncertain. Germline V lookup: CDR1 LGHNA, CDR2 YNFKEQ. The CDR3 has 15 amino acids. V was pared by 0 bases and J by 5 bases, with 11 bases between. CDR3 in amino acids: CASSQEGRTHNEQFF. CDR3 DNA: TGTGCCAGCAGCCAAGAAGGACGGACCCACAATGAGCAGTTCTTC.

CDR3 nucleotides: TGCAGTGCTCCTCTCAGAGCGGGGGGATCGAATGAGCAGTTCTTC. It is translated as CSAPLRAGGSNEQFF. This chain links TRBV20-1 with TRBJ2-1, with TRBD2 identical over 9 bases. With V trimmed by 5 bases and J by 7 bases, 12 bases remained unmatched. The CDR3 sequence is 15 residues long. From germline, CDR1 is DFQATT and CDR2 SNEGSKA (reference sequence).